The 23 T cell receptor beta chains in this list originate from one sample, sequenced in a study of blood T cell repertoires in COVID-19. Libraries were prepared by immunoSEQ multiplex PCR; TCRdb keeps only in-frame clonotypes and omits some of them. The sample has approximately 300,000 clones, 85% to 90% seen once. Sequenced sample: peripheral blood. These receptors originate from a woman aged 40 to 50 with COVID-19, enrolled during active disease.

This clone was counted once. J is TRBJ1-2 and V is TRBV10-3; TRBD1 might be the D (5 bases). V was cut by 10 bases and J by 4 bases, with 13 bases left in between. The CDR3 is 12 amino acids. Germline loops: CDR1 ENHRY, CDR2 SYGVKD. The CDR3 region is CATTGTTYGYTF. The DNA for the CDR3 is TGTGCCACCACGGGGACTACCTATGGCTACACCTTC.

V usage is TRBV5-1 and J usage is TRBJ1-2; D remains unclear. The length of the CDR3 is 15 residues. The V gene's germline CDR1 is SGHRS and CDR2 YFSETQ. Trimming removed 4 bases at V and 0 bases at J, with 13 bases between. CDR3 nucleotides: TGCGCCAGCAGCGCGGGTCCTCAACCTAACTATGGCTACACCTTC. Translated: CASSAGPQPNYGYTF.

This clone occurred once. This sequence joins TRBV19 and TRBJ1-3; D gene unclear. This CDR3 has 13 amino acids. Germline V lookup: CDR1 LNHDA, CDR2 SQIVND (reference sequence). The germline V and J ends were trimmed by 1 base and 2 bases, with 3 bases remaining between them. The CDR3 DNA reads TGTGCCAGTAGTATAGTCGCTGGAAACACCATATATTTT. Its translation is CASSIVAGNTIYF.

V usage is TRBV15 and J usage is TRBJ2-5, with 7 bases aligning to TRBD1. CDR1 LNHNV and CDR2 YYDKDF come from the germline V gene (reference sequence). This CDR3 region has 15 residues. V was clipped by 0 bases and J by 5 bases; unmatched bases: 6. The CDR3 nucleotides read TGTGCCACCAGCAGAGAGGGCAGGGGGACGGAGACCCAGTACTTC. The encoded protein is CATSREGRGTETQYF. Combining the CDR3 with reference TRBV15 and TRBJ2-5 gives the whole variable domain DAMVIQNPRYQVTQFGKPVTLSCSQTLNHNVMYWYQQKSSQAPKLLFHYYDKDFNNEADTPDNFQSRRPNTSFCFLDIRSPGLGDTAMYLCATSREGRGTETQYFGPGTRLLVL.

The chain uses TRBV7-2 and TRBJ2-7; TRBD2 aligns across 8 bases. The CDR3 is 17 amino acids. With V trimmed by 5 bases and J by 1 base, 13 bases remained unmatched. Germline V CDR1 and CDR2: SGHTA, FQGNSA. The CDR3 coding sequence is TGTGCCAGCAGCCGCATGCCGGGAGCGGGAGCTTCCTACGAGCAGTACTTC. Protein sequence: CASSRMPGAGASYEQYF.

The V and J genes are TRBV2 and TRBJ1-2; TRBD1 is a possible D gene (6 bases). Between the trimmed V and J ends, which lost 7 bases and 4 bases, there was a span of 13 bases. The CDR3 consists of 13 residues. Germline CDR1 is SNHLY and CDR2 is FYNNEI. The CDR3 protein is CASNRGGPYGYTF. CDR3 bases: TGTGCCAGCAACAGAGGGGGACCCTATGGCTACACCTTC. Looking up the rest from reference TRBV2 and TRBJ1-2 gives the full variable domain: EPEVTQTPSHQVTQMGQEVILRCVPISNHLYFYWYRQILGQKVEFLVSFYNNEISEKSEIFDDQFSVERPDGSNFTLKIRSTKLEDSAMYFCASNRGGPYGYTFGSGTRLTVV.

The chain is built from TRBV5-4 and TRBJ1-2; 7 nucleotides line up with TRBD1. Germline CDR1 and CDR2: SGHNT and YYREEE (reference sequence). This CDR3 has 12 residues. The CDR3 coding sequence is TGTGCTACTACTCCTACAGGGGATGGCTACACCTTC. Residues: CATTPTGDGYTF.

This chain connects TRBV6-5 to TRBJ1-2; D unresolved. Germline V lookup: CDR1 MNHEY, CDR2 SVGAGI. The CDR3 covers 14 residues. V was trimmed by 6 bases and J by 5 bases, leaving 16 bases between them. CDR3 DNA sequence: TGTGCCAGCAGCGAGGTGGCGGCGAGGTATGGCTACACCTTC. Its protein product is CASSEVAARYGYTF.

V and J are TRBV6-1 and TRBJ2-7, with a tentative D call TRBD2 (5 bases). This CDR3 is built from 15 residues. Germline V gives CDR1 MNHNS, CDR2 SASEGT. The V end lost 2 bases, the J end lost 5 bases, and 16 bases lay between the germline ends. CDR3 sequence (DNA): TGTGCCAGCAGTGAAAGGGTCGGAGGATTCGACGAGCAGTACTTC. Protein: CASSERVGGFDEQYF.

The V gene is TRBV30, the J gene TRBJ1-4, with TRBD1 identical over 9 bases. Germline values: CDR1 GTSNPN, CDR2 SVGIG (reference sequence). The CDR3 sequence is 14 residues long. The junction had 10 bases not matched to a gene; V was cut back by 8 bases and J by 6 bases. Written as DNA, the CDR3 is TGTGCCAGTTCCCACAGGGGGCGCGATGAAAAACTGTTTTTT. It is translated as CASSHRGRDEKLFF. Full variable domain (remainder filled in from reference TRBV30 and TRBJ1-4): SQTIHQWPATLVQPVGSPLSLECTVEGTSNPNLYWYRQAAGRGLQLLFYSVGIGQISSEVPQNLSASRPQDRQFILSSKKLLLSDSGFYLCASSHRGRDEKLFFGSGTQLSVL.

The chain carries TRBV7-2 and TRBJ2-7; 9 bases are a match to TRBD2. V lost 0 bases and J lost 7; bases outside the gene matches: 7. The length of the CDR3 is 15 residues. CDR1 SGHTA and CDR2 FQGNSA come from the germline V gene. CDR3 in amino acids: CASSLAHSGSGEQYF. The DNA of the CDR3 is TGTGCCAGCAGCTTAGCGCATAGCGGGAGCGGTGAGCAGTACTTC.

CDR3 bases: TGTGCCAGTTACTCGCGGGCAGGGGATGGCTACACCTTC. Its protein product is CASYSRAGDGYTF. The V call is TRBV19, the J call TRBJ1-2, with a weak D call TRBD1 (6 bases). The CDR3 extends over 13 amino acids. In germline, CDR1 is LNHDA, CDR2 SQIVND (reference sequence). V was clipped by 8 bases and J by 6 bases, with 16 bases between them.

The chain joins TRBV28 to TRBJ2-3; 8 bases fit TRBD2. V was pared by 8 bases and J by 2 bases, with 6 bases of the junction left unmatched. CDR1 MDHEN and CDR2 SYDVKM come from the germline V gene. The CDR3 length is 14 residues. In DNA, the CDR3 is TGTGCCAGCCGGGGGGGCTCGGTCACAGATACGCAGTATTTT. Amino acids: CASRGGSVTDTQYF.

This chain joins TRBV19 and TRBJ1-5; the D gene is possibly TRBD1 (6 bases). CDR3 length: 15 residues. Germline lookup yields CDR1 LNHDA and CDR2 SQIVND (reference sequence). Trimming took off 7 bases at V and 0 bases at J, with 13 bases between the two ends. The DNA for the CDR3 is TGTGCCAGTAAGAGGACAGCATTTAGCAATCAGCCCCAGCATTTT. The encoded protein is CASKRTAFSNQPQHF. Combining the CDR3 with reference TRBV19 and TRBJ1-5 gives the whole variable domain DGGITQSPKYLFRKEGQNVTLSCEQNLNHDAMYWYRQDPGQGLRLIYYSQIVNDFQKGDIAEGYSVSREKKESFPLTVTSAQKNPTAFYLCASKRTAFSNQPQHFGDGTRLSIL.

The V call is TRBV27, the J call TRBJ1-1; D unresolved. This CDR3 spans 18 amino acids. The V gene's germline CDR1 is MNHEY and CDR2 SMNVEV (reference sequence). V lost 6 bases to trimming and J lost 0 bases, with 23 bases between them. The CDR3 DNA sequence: TGTGCCAGCAGCCCCAACCCCCTGCGAATCCCGGTGAACACTGAAGCTTTCTTT. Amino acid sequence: CASSPNPLRIPVNTEAFF.

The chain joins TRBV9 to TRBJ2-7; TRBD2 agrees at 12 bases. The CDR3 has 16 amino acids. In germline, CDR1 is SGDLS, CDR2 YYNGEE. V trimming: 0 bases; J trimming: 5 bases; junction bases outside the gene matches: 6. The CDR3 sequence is CASSVDFLAGGNEQYF. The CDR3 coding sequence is TGTGCCAGCAGCGTAGATTTCCTAGCGGGAGGGAACGAGCAGTACTTC. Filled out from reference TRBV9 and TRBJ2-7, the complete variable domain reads DSGVTQTPKHLITATGQRVTLRCSPRSGDLSVYWYQQSLDQGLQFLIQYYNGEERAKGNILERFSAQQFPDLHSELNLSSLELGDSALYFCASSVDFLAGGNEQYFGPGTRLTVT.

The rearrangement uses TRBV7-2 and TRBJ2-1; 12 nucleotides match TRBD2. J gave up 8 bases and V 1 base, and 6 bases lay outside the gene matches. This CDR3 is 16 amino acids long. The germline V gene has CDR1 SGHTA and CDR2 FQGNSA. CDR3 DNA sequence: TGTGCCAGCAGCTTAGATCTAGCGGGAGGGCCCGATGAGCAGTTCTTC. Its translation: CASSLDLAGGPDEQFF.

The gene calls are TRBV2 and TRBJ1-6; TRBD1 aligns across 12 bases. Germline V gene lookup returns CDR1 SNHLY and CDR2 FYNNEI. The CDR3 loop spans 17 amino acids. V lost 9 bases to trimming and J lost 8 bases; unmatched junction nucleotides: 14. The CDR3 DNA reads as TGTGCCAGATCCAGGGGACAGGGGGCGGGAGCCGATTCACCCCTCCACTTT. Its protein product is CARSRGQGAGADSPLHF.

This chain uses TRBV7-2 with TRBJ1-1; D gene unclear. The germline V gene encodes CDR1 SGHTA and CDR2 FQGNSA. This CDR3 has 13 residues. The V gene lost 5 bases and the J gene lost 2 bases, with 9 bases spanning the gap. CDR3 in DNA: TGTGCCAGCAGCCTAATAATTAACACTGAAGCTTTCTTT. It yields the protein CASSLIINTEAFF.

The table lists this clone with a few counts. This chain's CDR3 is CASRDRSARTEAFF. DNA of the CDR3: TGTGCCAGCAGGGACAGGTCCGCGAGGACTGAAGCTTTCTTT. This rearrangement joins TRBV2 to TRBJ1-1; 7 bases map to TRBD1. CDR1 SNHLY and CDR2 FYNNEI come from the germline V gene. The CDR3 totals 14 residues. The ends lost 6 bases at V and 5 bases at J; junction bases unmatched: 9.

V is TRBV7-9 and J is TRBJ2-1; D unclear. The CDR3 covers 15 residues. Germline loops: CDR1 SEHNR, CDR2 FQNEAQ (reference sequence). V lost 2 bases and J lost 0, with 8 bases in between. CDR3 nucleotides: TGTGCCAGCAGCTTACTGTTGAGCTCCTACAATGAGCAGTTCTTC. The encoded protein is CASSLLLSSYNEQFF.

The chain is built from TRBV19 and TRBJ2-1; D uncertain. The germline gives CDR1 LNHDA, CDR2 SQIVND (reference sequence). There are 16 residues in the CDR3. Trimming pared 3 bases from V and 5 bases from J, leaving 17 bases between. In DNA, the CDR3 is TGTGCCAGTAGTATCCGCGGTCCCCTAATTCACAATGAGCAGTTCTTC. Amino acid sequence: CASSIRGPLIHNEQFF.

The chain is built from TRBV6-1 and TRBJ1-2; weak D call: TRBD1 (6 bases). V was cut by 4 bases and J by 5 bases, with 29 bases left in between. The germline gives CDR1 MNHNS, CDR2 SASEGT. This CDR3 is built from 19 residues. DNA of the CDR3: TGTGCCAGCAGTGGGACAACGCCTTCCACAGGGCCCTATGGGTATGGCTACACCTTC. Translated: CASSGTTPSTGPYGYGYTF.